This is a list of T cell receptor beta chains from one sample in a study of blood T cell repertoires in COVID-19. Libraries were prepared by immunoSEQ multiplex PCR; TCRdb keeps only in-frame clonotypes and omits some of them. The sample includes fewer than 110,000 clones, about 91% of them seen just once. Sequenced sample: peripheral blood. These receptors were collected from a man aged 45-65 years with acute or convalescent COVID-19. CDR3s leave out the opening cysteine and the closing phenylalanine or tryptophan.

J gene: TRBJ2-5; V gene: TRBV6-2/TRBV6-3; CDR3 protein: ASSYSTWLQETQY
J gene: TRBJ1-4; V gene: TRBV19; CDR3 protein: ASSARQGTNEKLF
J gene: TRBJ1-5; V gene: TRBV27; CDR3 protein: ASSPITGPRQGKETQH
J gene: TRBJ2-7; V gene: TRBV5-1; CDR3 protein: ASSPVGGFEQY
J gene: TRBJ1-1; V gene: TRBV3-1/TRBV3-2; CDR3 protein: ASSRSPQANTEAF
J gene: TRBJ2-7; V gene: TRBV19; CDR3 protein: ASSRDRGRNEQY
J gene: TRBJ1-2; V gene: TRBV4-1; CDR3 protein: ASSQDHRAPDRVDYT
J gene: TRBJ2-1; V gene: TRBV12-5; CDR3 protein: ASGGGAYNEQF
J gene: TRBJ2-4; V gene: TRBV7-9; CDR3 protein: ASSIGQGGNIQY
J gene: TRBJ1-1; V gene: TRBV5-1; CDR3 protein: ASSLEEFTEAF
J gene: TRBJ1-4; V gene: TRBV6-5; CDR3 protein: ASRETGVSEKLF
J gene: TRBJ1-6; V gene: TRBV11-2; CDR3 protein: ASSLGSRGYSPLH
J gene: TRBJ1-5; V gene: TRBV18; CDR3 protein: ASSRQGNQPQH
J gene: TRBJ2-7; V gene: TRBV4-1; CDR3 protein: ASSQGPGQGYEQY
J gene: TRBJ1-1; V gene: TRBV18; CDR3 protein: ASSPNRGPEAF
J gene: TRBJ1-6; V gene: TRBV3-1/TRBV3-2; CDR3 protein: ASSHTGRTGSPLH
J gene: TRBJ1-1; V gene: TRBV27; CDR3 protein: ASSERGQGGTEAF
J gene: TRBJ2-1; V gene: TRBV29-1; CDR3 protein: SVEDLTDSYNEQF
J gene: TRBJ2-1; V gene: TRBV11-3; CDR3 protein: ASSSYISSYNEQF
J gene: TRBJ2-1; V gene: TRBV11-2; CDR3 protein: ASSPPRSYNEQF
J gene: TRBJ1-5; V gene: TRBV5-8; CDR3 protein: ASSFLQGPQH
J gene: TRBJ2-7; V gene: TRBV5-1; CDR3 protein: ASSFDRGPYEQY
J gene: TRBJ1-1; V gene: TRBV19; CDR3 protein: ASSTPGQLSEAF
J gene: TRBJ2-5; V gene: TRBV5-1; CDR3 protein: ASTTQGGQLGSETQY
J gene: TRBJ2-6; V gene: TRBV6-5; CDR3 protein: ASKLGSSGANVLT
J gene: TRBJ1-1; V gene: TRBV5-1; CDR3 protein: ASSLAGTENTEAF
J gene: TRBJ1-1; V gene: TRBV2; CDR3 protein: ASSENRQYTEAF
J gene: TRBJ1-1; V gene: TRBV4-3; CDR3 protein: ASSQVTGGNTEAF
J gene: TRBJ1-5; V gene: TRBV24-1; CDR3 protein: ATSDPGKNQPQH
J gene: TRBJ1-2; V gene: TRBV19; CDR3 protein: ASRTGTGNGYT
J gene: TRBJ2-7; V gene: TRBV27; CDR3 protein: ASSFGTGMYEQY
J gene: TRBJ1-2; V gene: TRBV19; CDR3 protein: ASTYLRDTHNYGYT
J gene: TRBJ1-3; V gene: TRBV2; CDR3 protein: ASRRQGPNGFKAGNTIY
J gene: TRBJ2-1; V gene: TRBV3-1/TRBV3-2; CDR3 protein: ASSQGHNSYNEQF
J gene: TRBJ2-1; V gene: TRBV7-9; CDR3 protein: ASSQRGYNEQF
J gene: TRBJ1-1; V gene: TRBV4-1; CDR3 protein: ASSPIDRARNTEAF
J gene: TRBJ1-5; V gene: TRBV19; CDR3 protein: ASTRQVVQPQH
J gene: TRBJ2-5; V gene: TRBV10-3; CDR3 protein: AIRTTFAQETQY
J gene: TRBJ1-1; V gene: TRBV19; CDR3 protein: ASRVQGANTEAF
J gene: TRBJ1-3; V gene: TRBV7-2; CDR3 protein: ASSLSSGDGNTIY
J gene: TRBJ1-1; V gene: TRBV10-1; CDR3 protein: ASSDQPALRAF
J gene: TRBJ1-2; V gene: TRBV29-1; CDR3 protein: SDAVAARNYGYT
J gene: TRBJ2-1; V gene: TRBV5-6; CDR3 protein: ASSARTGAINEQF
J gene: TRBJ1-4; V gene: TRBV19; CDR3 protein: ASSPLAEKLF
J gene: TRBJ2-1; V gene: TRBV4-1; CDR3 protein: ASSLLAGGANEQF
J gene: TRBJ2-3; V gene: TRBV2; CDR3 protein: ASSEGGAGGADTQY
J gene: TRBJ1-5; V gene: TRBV29-1; CDR3 protein: SVRGGPQQPQH
J gene: TRBJ1-6; V gene: TRBV7-2; CDR3 protein: ASSTGRQAVSPLH
J gene: TRBJ2-7; V gene: TRBV7-9; CDR3 protein: ASSLGPGHHLSYEQY
J gene: TRBJ1-6; V gene: TRBV28; CDR3 protein: ATLPGTSSPLH
J gene: TRBJ2-1; V gene: TRBV11-3; CDR3 protein: ASSAGLALNEQF
J gene: TRBJ1-4; V gene: TRBV15; CDR3 protein: ATSRDPIRTGGSATNEKLF
J gene: TRBJ2-3; V gene: TRBV27; CDR3 protein: ASSGLAGGSTDTQY
J gene: TRBJ2-7; V gene: TRBV3-1/TRBV3-2; CDR3 protein: ASSQAGQWYEQY
J gene: TRBJ1-5; V gene: TRBV29-1; CDR3 protein: SASTGSNQPQH
J gene: TRBJ2-1; V gene: TRBV3-1/TRBV3-2; CDR3 protein: ASSRRQGANEQF
J gene: TRBJ2-5; V gene: TRBV4-1; CDR3 protein: ASSQGLTGYQETQY